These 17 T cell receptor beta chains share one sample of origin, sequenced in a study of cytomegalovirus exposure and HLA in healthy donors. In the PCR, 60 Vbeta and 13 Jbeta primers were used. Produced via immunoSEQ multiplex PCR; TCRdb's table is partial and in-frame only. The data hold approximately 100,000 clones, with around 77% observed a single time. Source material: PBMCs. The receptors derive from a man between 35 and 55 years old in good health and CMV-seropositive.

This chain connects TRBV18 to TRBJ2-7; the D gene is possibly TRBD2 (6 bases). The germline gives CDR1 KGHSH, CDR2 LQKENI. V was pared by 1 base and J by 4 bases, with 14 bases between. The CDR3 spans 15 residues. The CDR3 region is CASSPQFSGVYEQYF. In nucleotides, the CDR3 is TGTGCCAGCTCACCACAGTTTAGCGGAGTGTACGAGCAGTACTTC.

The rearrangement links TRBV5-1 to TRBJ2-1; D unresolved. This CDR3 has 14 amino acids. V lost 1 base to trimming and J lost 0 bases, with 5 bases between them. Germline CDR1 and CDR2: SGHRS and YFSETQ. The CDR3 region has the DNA TGCGCCAGCAGCTTGTATAGCTCCTACAATGAGCAGTTCTTC. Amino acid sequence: CASSLYSSYNEQFF.

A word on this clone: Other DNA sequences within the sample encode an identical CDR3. The CDR3 spells CASSRTVDQPQHF. The CDR3 nucleotides read TGTGCCAGCAGTCGAACAGTCGATCAGCCCCAGCATTTT. The gene calls are TRBV2 and TRBJ1-5, with unresolved D. V dropped 5 bases and J dropped 5 bases, with 10 bases sitting between them. This CDR3 comprises 13 residues. The germline V gene encodes CDR1 SNHLY and CDR2 FYNNEI.

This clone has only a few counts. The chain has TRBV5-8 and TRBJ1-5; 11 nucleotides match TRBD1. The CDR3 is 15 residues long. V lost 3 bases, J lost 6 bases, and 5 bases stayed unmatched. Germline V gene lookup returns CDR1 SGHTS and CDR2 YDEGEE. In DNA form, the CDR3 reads TGTGCCAGCAGCTCGGACAGGGGGCTTAGTCAGCCCCAGCATTTT. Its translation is CASSSDRGLSQPQHF.

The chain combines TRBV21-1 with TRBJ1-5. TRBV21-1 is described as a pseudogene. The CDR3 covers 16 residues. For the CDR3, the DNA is TGTGCCAGCATCAGGGCGGGGGTGGGCTGCAATCAGCCCCAGCATTTT. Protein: CASIRAGVGCNQPQHF.

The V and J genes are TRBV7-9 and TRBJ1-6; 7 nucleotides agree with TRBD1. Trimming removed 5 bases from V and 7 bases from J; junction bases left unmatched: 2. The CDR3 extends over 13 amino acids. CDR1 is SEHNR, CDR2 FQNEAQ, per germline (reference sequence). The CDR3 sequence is CASSRGQNSPLHF. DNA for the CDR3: TGTGCCAGCAGCAGGGGACAGAATTCACCCCTCCACTTT. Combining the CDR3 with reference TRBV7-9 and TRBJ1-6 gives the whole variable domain DTGVSQNPRHKITKRGQNVTFRCDPISEHNRLYWYRQTLGQGPEFLTYFQNEAQLEKSRLLSDRFSAERPKGSFSTLEIQRTEQGDSAMYLCASSRGQNSPLHFGNGTRLTVT.

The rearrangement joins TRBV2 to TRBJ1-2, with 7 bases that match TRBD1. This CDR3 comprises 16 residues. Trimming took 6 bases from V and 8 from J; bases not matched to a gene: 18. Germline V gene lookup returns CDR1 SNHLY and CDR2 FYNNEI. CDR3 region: CASRKTARTGLSGYTF. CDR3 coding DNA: TGTGCCAGCAGGAAAACCGCCCGGACAGGTCTATCAGGCTACACCTTC.

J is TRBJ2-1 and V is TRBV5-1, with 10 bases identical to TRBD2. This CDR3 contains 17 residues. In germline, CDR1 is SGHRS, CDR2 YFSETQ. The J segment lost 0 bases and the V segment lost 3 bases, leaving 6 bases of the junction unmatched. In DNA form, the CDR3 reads TGCGCCAGCAGCTCCCGACTAGCGGGCACCTCCTACAATGAGCAGTTCTTC. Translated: CASSSRLAGTSYNEQFF.

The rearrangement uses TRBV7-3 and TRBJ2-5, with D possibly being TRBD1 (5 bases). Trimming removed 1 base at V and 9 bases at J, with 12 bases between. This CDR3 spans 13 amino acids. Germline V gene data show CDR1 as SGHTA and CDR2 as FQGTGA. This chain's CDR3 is CASSLNQGKAQYF. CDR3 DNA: TGTGCCAGCAGCTTAAACCAGGGAAAGGCCCAGTACTTC.

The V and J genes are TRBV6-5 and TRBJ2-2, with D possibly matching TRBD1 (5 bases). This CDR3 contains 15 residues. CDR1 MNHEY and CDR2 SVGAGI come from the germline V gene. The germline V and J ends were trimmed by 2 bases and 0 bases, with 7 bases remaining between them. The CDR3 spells CASSYDRSNTGELFF. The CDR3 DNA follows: TGTGCCAGCAGTTACGACAGATCGAACACCGGGGAGCTGTTTTTT.

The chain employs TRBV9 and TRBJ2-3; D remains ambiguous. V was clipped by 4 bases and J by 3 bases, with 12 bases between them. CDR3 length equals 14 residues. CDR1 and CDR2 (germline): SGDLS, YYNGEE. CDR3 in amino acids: CASSPSRVTDTQYF. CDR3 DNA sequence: TGTGCCAGCAGCCCCAGCCGGGTGACAGATACGCAGTATTTT. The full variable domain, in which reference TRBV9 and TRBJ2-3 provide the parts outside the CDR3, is DSGVTQTPKHLITATGQRVTLRCSPRSGDLSVYWYQQSLDQGLQFLIQYYNGEERAKGNILERFSAQQFPDLHSELNLSSLELGDSALYFCASSPSRVTDTQYFGPGTRLTVL.

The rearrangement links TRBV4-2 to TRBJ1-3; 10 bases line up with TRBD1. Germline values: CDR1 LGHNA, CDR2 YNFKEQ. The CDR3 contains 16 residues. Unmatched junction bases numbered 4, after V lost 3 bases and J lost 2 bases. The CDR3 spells CASSHLGTGAGNTIYF. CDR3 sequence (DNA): TGTGCCAGCAGCCATCTTGGGACAGGGGCTGGAAACACCATATATTTT.

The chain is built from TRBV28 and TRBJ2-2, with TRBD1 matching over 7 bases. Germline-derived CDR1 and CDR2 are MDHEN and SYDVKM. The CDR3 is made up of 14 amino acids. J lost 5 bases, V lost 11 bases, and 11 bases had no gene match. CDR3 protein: CALGGRGFTGELFF. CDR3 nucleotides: TGTGCCCTTGGAGGCAGGGGGTTTACCGGGGAGCTGTTTTTT.

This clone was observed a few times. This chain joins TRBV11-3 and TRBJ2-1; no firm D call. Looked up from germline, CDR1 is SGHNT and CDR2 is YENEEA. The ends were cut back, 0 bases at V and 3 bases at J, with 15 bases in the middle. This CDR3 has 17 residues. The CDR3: CASSLDASRSLYNEQFF. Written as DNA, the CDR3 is TGTGCCAGCAGCTTAGATGCATCGCGTTCACTCTACAATGAGCAGTTCTTC.

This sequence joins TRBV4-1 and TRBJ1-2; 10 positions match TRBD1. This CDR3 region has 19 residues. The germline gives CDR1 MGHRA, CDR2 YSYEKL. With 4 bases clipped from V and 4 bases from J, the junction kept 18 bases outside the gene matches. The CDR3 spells CASSRLTWTGGRLLYGYTF. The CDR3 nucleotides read TGCGCCAGCAGCCGTCTAACGTGGACAGGGGGAAGGTTACTCTATGGCTACACCTTC.

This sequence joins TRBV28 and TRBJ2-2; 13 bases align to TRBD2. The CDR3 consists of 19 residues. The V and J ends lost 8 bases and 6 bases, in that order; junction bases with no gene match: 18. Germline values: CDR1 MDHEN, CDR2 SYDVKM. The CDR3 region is CASSLIGLAGAGGAGELFF. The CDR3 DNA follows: TGTGCCAGCTCGCTGATAGGACTAGCGGGGGCGGGGGGCGCCGGGGAGCTGTTTTTT.

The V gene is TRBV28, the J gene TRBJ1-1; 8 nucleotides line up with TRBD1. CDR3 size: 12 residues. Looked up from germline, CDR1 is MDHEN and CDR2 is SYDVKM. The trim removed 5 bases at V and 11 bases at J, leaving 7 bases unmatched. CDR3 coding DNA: TGTGCCAGCAGTGGACAGGGCGGGGTGGCTTTCTTT. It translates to CASSGQGGVAFF.